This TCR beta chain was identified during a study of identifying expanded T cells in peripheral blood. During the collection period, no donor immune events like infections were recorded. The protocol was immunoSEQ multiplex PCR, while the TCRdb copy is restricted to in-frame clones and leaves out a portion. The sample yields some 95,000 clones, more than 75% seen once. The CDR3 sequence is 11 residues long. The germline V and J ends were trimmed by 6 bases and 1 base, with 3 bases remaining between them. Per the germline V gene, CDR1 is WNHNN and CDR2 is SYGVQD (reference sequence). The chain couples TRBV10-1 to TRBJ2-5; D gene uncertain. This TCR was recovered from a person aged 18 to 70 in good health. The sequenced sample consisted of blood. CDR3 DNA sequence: TGCGCCAGCAGCCCCCAAGAGACCCAGTACTTC. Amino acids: CASSPQETQYF.